This is a list of T cell receptor beta chains from one sample in a study of cytomegalovirus exposure and HLA in healthy donors. Sequencing used immunoSEQ multiplex PCR; TCRdb keeps in-frame clones, though not all of them. The profile covers 77,000 or so clones, with roughly 79% appearing a single time and approximately 1.6% taken by the ten largest. Sequencing used PBMCs. The receptors derive from a man aged 35 to 55 in good health and CMV-seronegative. Each CDR3 is given with its conserved first and last residue. Fields, in order: V gene, J gene, CDR3 protein.

>TRBV4-2|TRBJ2-6
CASSQDEGGANVLTF
>TRBV28|TRBJ1-2
CASGRTGAIYGYTF
>TRBV5-6|TRBJ1-2
CASSLGGLGSYTF
>TRBV5-1|TRBJ2-1
CASSGLVVNEQFF
>TRBV6-5|TRBJ2-1
CASSTQTGREDEQFF
>TRBV7-5|TRBJ2-2
CARSLDYDTGELFF
>TRBV6-5|TRBJ2-7
CASSYSFQGPTLEQYF
>TRBV28|TRBJ1-2
CASSLTGQYGYTF
>TRBV6-5|NA
CASSPSGTGIYEQYF
>TRBV6-1|TRBJ1-1
CASSEAHGLGEAFF
>TRBV2|TRBJ2-7
CASSYTETYEQYF
>TRBV5-1|TRBJ2-7
CASSAGGHWGSHEQYF
>TRBV30|TRBJ1-2
CAWSEQGTYGYTF
>TRBV27|TRBJ2-7
CASRIGGSSYEQYF
>TRBV5-1|TRBJ1-5
CASRHEGEGQPQHF
>TRBV6-5|TRBJ2-1
CASSFNRDEQFF
>TRBV5-1|TRBJ2-1
CASNPSGTAYNEQFF
>TRBV7-9|TRBJ2-7
CATVAGVGYEQYF
>TRBV6-6|TRBJ2-2
CASSPPQGNTGELFF
>TRBV5-6|TRBJ1-1
CASSLTGTEAFF
>TRBV7-2|TRBJ2-4
CASSYSGGDRYIQYF
>TRBV2|TRBJ2-7
CASSLNRGNEQYF
>TRBV5-6|TRBJ2-7
CASSLEDRYEQYF
>TRBV18|TRBJ1-2
CASSPRGGRYGYTF
>TRBV5-4|TRBJ2-1
CASSLGSSSYNEQFF
>TRBV6-5|TRBJ2-7
CASSRTFGEQYF
>TRBV5-3|TRBJ2-5
CARSNWTGTETQYF
>TRBV29-1|TRBJ2-3
CSAGEASGRTDTQYF
>TRBV11-2|TRBJ1-1
CASSLKTRNTEAFF
>TRBV2|TRBJ1-4
CASTQTTTNEKLFF
>TRBV28|TRBJ2-2
CASSHHSGSRGAGELFF
>TRBV9|TRBJ1-1
CASSLSTANTEAFF
>TRBV13|TRBJ2-1
CASSPPGERDRNEQFF
>TRBV7-9|TRBJ2-7
CASSKRGPSGYEQYF
>TRBV19|TRBJ1-2
CASSPASANYGYTF
>TRBV28|TRBJ2-3
CASSPPSTDTQYF
>TRBV19|TRBJ2-7
CASSTATTGYEQYF
>TRBV2|TRBJ2-7
CASSKQYEQYF
>TRBV7-2|TRBJ2-7
CASSLGLSGEQYF
>TRBV7-9|TRBJ2-1
CATEGDRGLNEQFF
>TRBV5-6|TRBJ1-2
CASSLAGTSNYGYTF
>TRBV6-5|TRBJ2-1
CASSGRAYNEQFF
>TRBV28|TRBJ2-2
CASRGGYGSNTGELFF
>TRBV6-1|TRBJ2-1
CASRLSTYNEQFF
>TRBV28|TRBJ2-2
CATMRGGRLNTGELFF
>TRBV5-4|TRBJ2-7
CAVRRDRGRGYEQYF
>TRBV7-9|TRBJ1-2
CATVGRGLRGYTF
>TRBV5-1|TRBJ2-5
CASSETGQETQYF
>TRBV18|TRBJ1-2
CASSLDREYGYTF
>TRBV18|TRBJ2-1
CASSPLPGQGNNEQFF
>TRBV5-1|TRBJ2-1
CASSIDFYNEQFF
>TRBV29-1|TRBJ2-1
CSGRQGVSEQFF
>TRBV7-9|TRBJ2-1
CASSQGLAGSNEQFF